This is a list of T cell receptor beta chains from one sample in a study of T cell responses to AZD1222 COVID-19 vaccine. Generated by immunoSEQ multiplex PCR, the TCRdb table keeps only in-frame clones and is missing some. The data contain about 85,000 clones, roughly nine tenths of them singletons. The source material was peripheral blood, sampled on day 0 of AZD1222 vaccination. The receptors stem from an adult in good health. Each CDR3 is given with its conserved first and last residue. The D gene is left open where the match is weak. The size entry is marked missing in some rows and otherwise reads once, few, many or a size class.

j_call: TRBJ2-7
v_call: TRBV2
clone_size: NA
d_call: TRBD1
cdr3_nt: TGTGCCAGCACGGTACAGGGGTTCTACGAGCAGTACTTC
cdr3_aa: CASTVQGFYEQYF

j_call: TRBJ2-7
v_call: TRBV10-3
clone_size: few
d_call: TRBD1
cdr3_nt: TGTGCCATCAGTGAAGGCAGGGGGCCTGGCGAGCAGTACTTC
cdr3_aa: CAISEGRGPGEQYF

j_call: TRBJ1-6
v_call: TRBV6-5
clone_size: NA
d_call: NA
cdr3_nt: TGTGCCAGCATGGGTAATTCACCCCTCCACTTT
cdr3_aa: CASMGNSPLHF

j_call: TRBJ2-7
v_call: TRBV27
clone_size: NA
d_call: TRBD2
cdr3_nt: TGTGCCAGCAGTTTATTGGCGGGGGGCCCCTACGAGCAGTACTTC
cdr3_aa: CASSLLAGGPYEQYF

j_call: TRBJ1-1
v_call: TRBV12-3/TRBV12-4
clone_size: NA
d_call: NA
cdr3_nt: TGTGCCAGCAGAACCTCAGGGGTCACTGAAGCTTTCTTT
cdr3_aa: CASRTSGVTEAFF

j_call: TRBJ1-2
v_call: TRBV28
clone_size: NA
d_call: NA
cdr3_nt: TGTGCCAGCAGTTTCCGACAGGCCAACTATGGCTACACCTTC
cdr3_aa: CASSFRQANYGYTF

j_call: TRBJ2-3
v_call: TRBV6-4
clone_size: NA
d_call: NA
cdr3_nt: TGTGCCAGCAGTGACCGGGGGCCTACAGATACGCAGTATTTT
cdr3_aa: CASSDRGPTDTQYF

j_call: TRBJ1-2
v_call: TRBV27
clone_size: NA
d_call: TRBD1
cdr3_nt: TGTGCCAGCTCTGGACAGGCAGATGTACCTAACTATGGCTACACCTTC
cdr3_aa: CASSGQADVPNYGYTF

j_call: TRBJ2-7
v_call: TRBV5-6
clone_size: NA
d_call: NA
cdr3_nt: TGTGCCAGCAGCGGGAATGCCTACGAGCAGTACTTC
cdr3_aa: CASSGNAYEQYF

j_call: TRBJ1-1
v_call: TRBV11-2
clone_size: NA
d_call: TRBD1
cdr3_nt: TGTGCCAGCAGCACCCCACAGGGGGGGAACACTGAAGCTTTCTTT
cdr3_aa: CASSTPQGGNTEAFF

j_call: TRBJ2-1
v_call: TRBV9
clone_size: NA
d_call: NA
cdr3_nt: TGTGCCAGCAGCGTAGAGGGGTACAATGAGCAGTTCTTC
cdr3_aa: CASSVEGYNEQFF

j_call: TRBJ1-3
v_call: TRBV10-3
clone_size: NA
d_call: NA
cdr3_nt: TGTGCCATCAGTGAGGGTGGCCAGGACTTTACTGGAAACACCATATATTTT
cdr3_aa: CAISEGGQDFTGNTIYF

j_call: TRBJ1-4
v_call: TRBV5-1
clone_size: NA
d_call: NA
cdr3_nt: TGCGCCAGCAGCTTGGAGCGGGGGGGAAATGAAAAACTGTTTTTT
cdr3_aa: CASSLERGGNEKLFF

j_call: TRBJ2-1
v_call: TRBV28
clone_size: NA
d_call: NA
cdr3_nt: TGTGCCAGCAGTTCCCCTCAGGCGCCCAATGAGCAGTTCTTC
cdr3_aa: CASSSPQAPNEQFF

j_call: TRBJ2-1
v_call: TRBV28
clone_size: NA
d_call: TRBD2
cdr3_nt: TGTGCCAGCAGTTTATGGACTAGCGGGTCCAGAAATGAGCAGTTCTTC
cdr3_aa: CASSLWTSGSRNEQFF

j_call: TRBJ1-4
v_call: TRBV5-1
clone_size: NA
d_call: NA
cdr3_nt: TGCGCCAGCAGCGACGGGGCTCCCGCGACTAATGAAAAACTGTTTTTT
cdr3_aa: CASSDGAPATNEKLFF

j_call: TRBJ1-3
v_call: TRBV9
clone_size: NA
d_call: NA
cdr3_nt: TGTGCCAGCAGCCTATCTACAGAGGGAAACACCATATATTTT
cdr3_aa: CASSLSTEGNTIYF

j_call: TRBJ2-7
v_call: TRBV27
clone_size: NA
d_call: TRBD1
cdr3_nt: TGTGCCAGCAGTAAAGGACAGGGAGGCTACGAGCAGTACTTC
cdr3_aa: CASSKGQGGYEQYF

j_call: TRBJ2-7
v_call: TRBV5-1
clone_size: NA
d_call: NA
cdr3_nt: TGCGCCAGCAGCTTGGTGGGACAAACCTACGAGCAGTACTTC
cdr3_aa: CASSLVGQTYEQYF

j_call: TRBJ1-2
v_call: TRBV9
clone_size: NA
d_call: NA
cdr3_nt: TGTGCCAGCACCGGTGACGGCAACGGCTACACCTTC
cdr3_aa: CASTGDGNGYTF

j_call: TRBJ1-2
v_call: TRBV3-1/TRBV3-2
clone_size: NA
d_call: TRBD1
cdr3_nt: TGTGCCAGCAGCCAAGGGACAGGGTGGTTTGGCTACACCTTC
cdr3_aa: CASSQGTGWFGYTF

j_call: TRBJ2-1
v_call: TRBV18
clone_size: NA
d_call: TRBD1
cdr3_nt: TGTGCCAGCTCGGTTTCCGGGACAGTCTCCTACAATGAGCAGTTCTTC
cdr3_aa: CASSVSGTVSYNEQFF

j_call: TRBJ2-7
v_call: TRBV27
clone_size: NA
d_call: NA
cdr3_nt: TGTGCCAGCGGGAGACCCTACGAGCAGTACTTC
cdr3_aa: CASGRPYEQYF

j_call: TRBJ1-4
v_call: TRBV4-1
clone_size: NA
d_call: TRBD1
cdr3_nt: TGCGCCAGCAGCCCGGGACAGCCTAATGAAAAACTGTTTTTT
cdr3_aa: CASSPGQPNEKLFF

j_call: TRBJ1-2
v_call: TRBV7-2
clone_size: NA
d_call: NA
cdr3_nt: TGTGCCAGCAGCTTAGCGGCAGTAAACTATGGCTACACCTTC
cdr3_aa: CASSLAAVNYGYTF

j_call: TRBJ1-1
v_call: TRBV9
clone_size: NA
d_call: TRBD1
cdr3_nt: TGTGCCAGCAGCCCGTGGGACAGTCAGAACACTGAAGCTTTCTTT
cdr3_aa: CASSPWDSQNTEAFF

j_call: TRBJ1-5
v_call: TRBV5-6
clone_size: once
d_call: NA
cdr3_nt: TGTGCCAGCAGCTTGGGACAGAATAGCAATCAGCCCCAGCATTTT
cdr3_aa: CASSLGQNSNQPQHF

j_call: TRBJ2-1
v_call: TRBV7-9
clone_size: once
d_call: NA
cdr3_nt: TGTGCCAGCAGCGTGAGCGGAGCCACCTACAATGAGCAGTTCTTC
cdr3_aa: CASSVSGATYNEQFF

j_call: TRBJ2-3
v_call: TRBV11-1
clone_size: once
d_call: TRBD2
cdr3_nt: TGTGCCAGCAGCTTGACTAGCGGCGGTATTACGACGCAGTATTTT
cdr3_aa: CASSLTSGGITTQYF

j_call: TRBJ1-5
v_call: TRBV28
clone_size: NA
d_call: NA
cdr3_nt: TGTGCCAGCAGTTTAACGGATTTCCGCAATCAGCCCCAGCATTTT
cdr3_aa: CASSLTDFRNQPQHF

j_call: TRBJ1-5
v_call: TRBV28
clone_size: NA
d_call: NA
cdr3_nt: TGTGCCAGCAGTTTAGTCCGGGGCAATCAGCCCCAGCATTTT
cdr3_aa: CASSLVRGNQPQHF